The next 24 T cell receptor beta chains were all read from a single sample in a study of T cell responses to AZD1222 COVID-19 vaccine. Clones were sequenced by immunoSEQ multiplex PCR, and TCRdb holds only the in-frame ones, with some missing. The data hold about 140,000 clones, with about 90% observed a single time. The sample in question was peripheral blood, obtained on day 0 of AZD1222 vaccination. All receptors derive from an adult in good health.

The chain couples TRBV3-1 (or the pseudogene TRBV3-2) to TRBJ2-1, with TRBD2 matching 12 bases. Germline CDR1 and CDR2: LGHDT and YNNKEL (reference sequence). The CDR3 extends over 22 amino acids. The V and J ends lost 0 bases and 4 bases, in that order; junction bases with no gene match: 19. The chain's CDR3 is CASSQEGDQGLAGLRLYNEQFF. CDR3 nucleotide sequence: TGTGCCAGCAGCCAAGAAGGGGATCAAGGACTAGCGGGGCTGCGGTTATACAATGAGCAGTTCTTC.

The CDR3 DNA sequence: TGTGCCAGCGCTGTCGGACCTTTTGAAAAACTGTTTTTT. The encoded protein is CASAVGPFEKLFF. This chain links TRBV27 with TRBJ1-4; D unclear. Germline lookup yields CDR1 MNHEY and CDR2 SMNVEV (reference sequence). The V gene lost 8 bases and the J gene lost 7 bases, with 14 bases spanning the gap. This CDR3 region has 13 residues.

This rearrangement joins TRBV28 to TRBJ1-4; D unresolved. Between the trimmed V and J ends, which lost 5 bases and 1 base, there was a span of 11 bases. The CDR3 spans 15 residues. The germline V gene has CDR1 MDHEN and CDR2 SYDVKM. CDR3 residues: CASSSPDGTNEKLFF. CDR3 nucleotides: TGTGCCAGCAGTAGCCCGGACGGAACTAATGAAAAACTGTTTTTT.

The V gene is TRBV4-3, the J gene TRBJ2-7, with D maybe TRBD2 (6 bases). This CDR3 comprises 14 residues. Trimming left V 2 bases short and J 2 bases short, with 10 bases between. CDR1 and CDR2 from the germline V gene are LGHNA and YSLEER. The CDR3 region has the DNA TGCGCCAGCAGCCAAATGCGGGGCACCTACGAGCAGTACTTC. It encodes CASSQMRGTYEQYF.

CDR3 protein: CASSYSSGAYNEQFF. CDR3 bases: TGTGCCAGCAGTTACTCGAGCGGGGCCTACAATGAGCAGTTCTTC. J is TRBJ2-1 and V is TRBV6-2 or TRBV6-3, with TRBD2 matching 7 bases. This CDR3 is 15 amino acids long. Germline loops: CDR1 MNHEY, CDR2 SVGEGT. The V gene end was trimmed by 0 bases and the J gene end by 2 bases; junction bases not matched to a gene: 1.

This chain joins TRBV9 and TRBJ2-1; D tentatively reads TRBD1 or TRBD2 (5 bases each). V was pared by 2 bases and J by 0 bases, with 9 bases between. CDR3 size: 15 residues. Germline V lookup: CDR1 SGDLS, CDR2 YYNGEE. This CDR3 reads CASSVGVDSYNEQFF. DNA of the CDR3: TGTGCCAGCAGCGTGGGGGTTGACTCCTACAATGAGCAGTTCTTC.

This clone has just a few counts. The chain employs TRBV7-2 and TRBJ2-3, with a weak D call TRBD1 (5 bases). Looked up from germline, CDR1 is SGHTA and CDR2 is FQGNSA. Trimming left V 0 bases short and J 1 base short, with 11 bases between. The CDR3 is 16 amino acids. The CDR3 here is CASSLAQTAGTDTQYF. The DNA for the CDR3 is TGTGCCAGCAGCTTAGCGCAGACAGCCGGCACAGATACGCAGTATTTT.

The CDR3: CASSSPTGGYYGYTF. The CDR3 DNA sequence: TGTGCCAGCAGTTCCCCGACAGGGGGATACTATGGCTACACCTTC. This sequence joins TRBV28 and TRBJ1-2; 9 bases map to TRBD1. This CDR3 has 15 residues. The junction had 6 bases not matched to a gene; V was cut back by 4 bases and J by 3 bases. The germline gives CDR1 MDHEN, CDR2 SYDVKM.

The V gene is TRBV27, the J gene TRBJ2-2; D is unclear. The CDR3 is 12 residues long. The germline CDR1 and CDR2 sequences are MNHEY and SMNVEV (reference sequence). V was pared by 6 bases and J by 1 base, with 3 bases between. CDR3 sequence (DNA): TGTGCCAGCAGCCGGAACACCGGGGAGCTGTTTTTT. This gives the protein CASSRNTGELFF.

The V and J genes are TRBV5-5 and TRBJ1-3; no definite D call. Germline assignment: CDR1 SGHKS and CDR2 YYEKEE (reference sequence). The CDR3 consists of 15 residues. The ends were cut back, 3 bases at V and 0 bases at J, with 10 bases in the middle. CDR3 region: CASSSDGNSGNTIYF. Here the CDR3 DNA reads TGTGCCAGCAGCTCTGACGGGAACTCTGGAAACACCATATATTTT.

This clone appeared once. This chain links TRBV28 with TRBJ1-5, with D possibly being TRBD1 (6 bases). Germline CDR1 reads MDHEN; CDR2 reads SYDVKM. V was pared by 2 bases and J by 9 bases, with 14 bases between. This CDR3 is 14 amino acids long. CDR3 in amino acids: CASSLRGGRVPQHF. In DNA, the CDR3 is TGTGCCAGCAGTTTACGTGGGGGGCGTGTGCCCCAGCATTTT. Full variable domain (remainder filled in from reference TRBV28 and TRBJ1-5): DVKVTQSSRYLVKRTGEKVFLECVQDMDHENMFWYRQDPGLGLRLIYFSYDVKMKEKGDIPEGYSVSREKKERFSLILESASTNQTSMYLCASSLRGGRVPQHFGDGTRLSIL.

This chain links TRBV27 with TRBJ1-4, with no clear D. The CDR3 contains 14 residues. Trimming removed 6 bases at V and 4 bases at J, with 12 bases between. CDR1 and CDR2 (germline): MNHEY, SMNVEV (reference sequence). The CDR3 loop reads CASSLQTHNEKLFF. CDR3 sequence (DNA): TGTGCCAGCAGCCTACAGACGCATAATGAAAAACTGTTTTTT.

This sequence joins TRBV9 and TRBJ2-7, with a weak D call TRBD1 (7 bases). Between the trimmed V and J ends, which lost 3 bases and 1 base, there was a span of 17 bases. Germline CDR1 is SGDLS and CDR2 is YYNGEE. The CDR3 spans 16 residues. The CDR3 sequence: CASSGGGGGGSYEQYF. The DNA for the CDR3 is TGTGCCAGCAGCGGAGGAGGAGGGGGCGGGTCCTACGAGCAGTACTTC.

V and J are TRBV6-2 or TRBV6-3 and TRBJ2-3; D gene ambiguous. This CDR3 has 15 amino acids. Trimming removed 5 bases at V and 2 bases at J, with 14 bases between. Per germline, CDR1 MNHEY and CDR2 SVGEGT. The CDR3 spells CASSQSSGATDTQYF. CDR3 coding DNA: TGTGCCAGCAGTCAATCATCTGGCGCCACAGATACGCAGTATTTT.

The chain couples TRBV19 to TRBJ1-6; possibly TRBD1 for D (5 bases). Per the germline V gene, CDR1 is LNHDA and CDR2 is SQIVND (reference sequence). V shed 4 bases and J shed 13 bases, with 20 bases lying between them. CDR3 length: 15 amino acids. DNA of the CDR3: TGTGCCAGTAGTACTTTAGGTTCGGGGCAGACCCCCCTCCACTTT. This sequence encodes CASSTLGSGQTPLHF.

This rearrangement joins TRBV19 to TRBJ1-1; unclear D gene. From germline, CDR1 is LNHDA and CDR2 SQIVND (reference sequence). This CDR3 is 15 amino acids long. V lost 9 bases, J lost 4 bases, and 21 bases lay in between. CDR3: CASSPLSPLLTEAFF. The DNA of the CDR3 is TGTGCCAGCAGCCCGCTCAGCCCCCTCCTCACTGAAGCTTTCTTT.

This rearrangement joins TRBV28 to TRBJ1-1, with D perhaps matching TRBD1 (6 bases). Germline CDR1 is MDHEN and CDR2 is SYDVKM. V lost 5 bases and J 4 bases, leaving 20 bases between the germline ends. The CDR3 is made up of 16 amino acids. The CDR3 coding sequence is TGTGCCAGCAGTAACTCCGGGATAAAGGGGGTCACTGAAGCTTTCTTT. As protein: CASSNSGIKGVTEAFF.

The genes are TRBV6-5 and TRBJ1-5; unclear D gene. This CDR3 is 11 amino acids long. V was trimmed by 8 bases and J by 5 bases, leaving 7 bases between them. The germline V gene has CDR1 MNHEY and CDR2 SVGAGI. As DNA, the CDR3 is TGTGCCAGCGGGGTTTATCAGCCCCAGCATTTT. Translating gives CASGVYQPQHF.

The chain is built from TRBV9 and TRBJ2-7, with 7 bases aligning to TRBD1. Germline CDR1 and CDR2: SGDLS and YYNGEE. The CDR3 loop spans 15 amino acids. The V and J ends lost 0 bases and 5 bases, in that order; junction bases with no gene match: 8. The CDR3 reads CASSVGGQAYHEQYF. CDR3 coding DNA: TGTGCCAGCAGCGTAGGAGGACAGGCGTACCACGAGCAGTACTTC.

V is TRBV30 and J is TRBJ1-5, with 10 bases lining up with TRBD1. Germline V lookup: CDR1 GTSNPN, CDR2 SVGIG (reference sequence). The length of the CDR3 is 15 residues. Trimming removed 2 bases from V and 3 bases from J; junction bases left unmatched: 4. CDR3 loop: CAWSPGTGVNQPQHF. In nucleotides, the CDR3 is TGTGCCTGGAGTCCCGGGACAGGGGTCAATCAGCCCCAGCATTTT.

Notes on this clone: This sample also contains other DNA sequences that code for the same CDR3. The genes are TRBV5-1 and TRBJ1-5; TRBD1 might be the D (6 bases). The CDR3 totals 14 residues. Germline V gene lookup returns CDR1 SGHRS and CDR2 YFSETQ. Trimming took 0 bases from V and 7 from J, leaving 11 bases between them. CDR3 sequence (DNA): TGCGCCAGCAGCTTGGCAGGGGAAGGGCAGCCCCAGCATTTT. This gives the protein CASSLAGEGQPQHF.

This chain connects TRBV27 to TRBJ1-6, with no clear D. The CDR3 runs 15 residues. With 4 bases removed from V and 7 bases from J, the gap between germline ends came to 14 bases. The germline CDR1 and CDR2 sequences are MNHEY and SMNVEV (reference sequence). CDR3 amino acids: CASSSESHRNSPLHF. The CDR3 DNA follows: TGTGCCAGCAGTTCAGAATCTCATAGAAATTCACCCCTCCACTTT.

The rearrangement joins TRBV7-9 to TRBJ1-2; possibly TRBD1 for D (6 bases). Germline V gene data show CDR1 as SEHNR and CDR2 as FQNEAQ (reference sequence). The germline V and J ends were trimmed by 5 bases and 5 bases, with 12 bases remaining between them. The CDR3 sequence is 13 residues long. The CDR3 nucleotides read TGTGCCAGCAGCACCCGACAGGCGTATGGCTACACCTTC. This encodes CASSTRQAYGYTF.

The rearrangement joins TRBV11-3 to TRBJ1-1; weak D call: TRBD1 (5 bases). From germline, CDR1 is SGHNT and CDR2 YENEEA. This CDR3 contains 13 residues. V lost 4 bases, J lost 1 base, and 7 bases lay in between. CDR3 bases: TGTGCCAGCAGCTCCGGGGGGAACACTGAAGCTTTCTTT. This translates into CASSSGGNTEAFF. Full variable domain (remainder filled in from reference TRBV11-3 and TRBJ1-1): EAGVVQSPRYKIIEKKQPVAFWCNPISGHNTLYWYLQNLGQGPELLIRYENEEAVDDSQLPKDRFSAERLKGVDSTLKIQPAELGDSAVYLCASSSGGNTEAFFGQGTRLTVV.